A selection of T cell receptor beta chains follows, all from one sample in a study of CD4+ T cells in melanoma. Assay: immunoSEQ multiplex PCR; the TCRdb copy retains only in-frame clones and omits some. The profile covers approximately 47,000 clones, with approximately 92% appearing a single time and 10% to 15% taken by the ten largest. The sample taken for sequencing was peripheral blood. These receptors were obtained from a human donor with melanoma. CDR3s include the opening cysteine and the closing phenylalanine or tryptophan. D genes are given only for firm matches. Clone size is not always given. Where it is, it says once, few, many or a class for expanded clones.

d_call	clone_size	v_call	j_call	cdr3_nt	cdr3_aa
TRBD1	-	TRBV30	TRBJ2-7	TGTGCCTGGAGTGTACGTCCGGGACAGGGACCCTCAGCCTACGAGCAGTACTTC	CAWSVRPGQGPSAYEQYF
TRBD2	-	TRBV6-5	TRBJ2-7	TGTGCCAGCAGCAGAGGGGAGGGGAAGCAGTACTTC	CASSRGEGKQYF
-	-	TRBV27	TRBJ2-7	TGTGCCAGCAGTCCCCTCTGGAGGGGCCACTACGAGCAGTACTTC	CASSPLWRGHYEQYF
-	-	TRBV2	TRBJ1-1	TGTGCCATCCCGTTGACAGTTAACACTGAAGCTTTCTTT	CAIPLTVNTEAFF
-	-	TRBV19	TRBJ2-2	TGTGCCAGTAGTGAGTGGGAGAACACCGGGGAGCTGTTTTTT	CASSEWENTGELFF
TRBD2	-	TRBV7-9	TRBJ2-1	TGTGCCAGCAGCTCCCTTCGGACTAGCGGGACGGATGAGCAGTTCTTC	CASSSLRTSGTDEQFF
-	-	TRBV2	TRBJ1-2	TGTGCCAGCAGTATCGAGGGGGGGTATGGCTACACCTTC	CASSIEGGYGYTF
-	once	TRBV11-2	TRBJ2-7	TGTGCCAGCAGCTTTGCAGGATTAACCTACGAGCAGTACTTC	CASSFAGLTYEQYF
-	-	TRBV7-2	TRBJ2-5	TGTGCCAGCAGCTCATATAGGGAGACCCAGTACTTC	CASSSYRETQYF
-	-	TRBV28	TRBJ1-5	TGTGCCAGCAGAAAACCGGAGAGCAATCAGCCCCAGCATTTT	CASRKPESNQPQHF
TRBD1	-	TRBV14	TRBJ1-1	TGTGCCAGTGAAATTCCGGGACAGAAAGCTTTCTTT	CASEIPGQKAFF
-	once	TRBV23-1	TRBJ1-5	TGCGCCAGCAGTCCCAGGGGAAGGGTAAGCAATCAGCCCCAGCATTTT	CASSPRGRVSNQPQHF
-	-	TRBV28	TRBJ2-2	TGTGCCAGCAGTTTTGAGGGGACCACCGGGGAGCTGTTTTTT	CASSFEGTTGELFF
-	-	TRBV7-3	TRBJ2-3	TGTGCCAGCAGCTTAAATGGGGGCGCAGATACGCAGTATTTT	CASSLNGGADTQYF
-	-	TRBV6-5	TRBJ2-5	TGTGCCAGCAGTTACAATGACTTAACAGAGACCCAGTACTTC	CASSYNDLTETQYF
-	-	TRBV6-1	TRBJ2-4	TGTGCCAGCAGTGAAGACGAGAGAGGGTGGGACAAAAACATTCAGTACTTC	CASSEDERGWDKNIQYF
-	-	TRBV11-3	TRBJ1-1	TGTGCCAGCAGCTCCCAGGGTACGAACACTGAAGCTTTCTTT	CASSSQGTNTEAFF
-	-	TRBV5-4	TRBJ2-1	TGTGCCAGCAGCTTGAGGGGGAGCTCCTACAATGAGCAGTTCTTC	CASSLRGSSYNEQFF
-	-	TRBV19	TRBJ2-7	TGTGCCAGTAGTTTAGGGATCGCCGAAGACGAGCAGTACTTC	CASSLGIAEDEQYF
-	-	TRBV28	TRBJ2-5	TGTGCCAGCCGATCGTGGGTCGAAGAGACCCAGTACTTC	CASRSWVEETQYF
TRBD2	-	TRBV7-9	TRBJ2-1	TGTGCCAGCAGCCAACTAGCGGGGGGTTGGAATGAGCAGTTCTTC	CASSQLAGGWNEQFF
TRBD1	-	TRBV18	TRBJ1-3	TGTGCCAGCTCATCGGGACAGAGAAACACCATATATTTT	CASSSGQRNTIYF
TRBD1	-	TRBV5-1	TRBJ2-2	TGCGCCAGCAGCGGCCCGACAGGGGAAGGCACCGGGGAGCTGTTTTTT	CASSGPTGEGTGELFF
TRBD1	-	TRBV28	TRBJ2-7	TGTGCCAGCAGGCCTCCCGGGACAGGCCTGAGTTACGAGCAGTACTTC	CASRPPGTGLSYEQYF
-	-	TRBV11-2	TRBJ1-2	TGTGCCAGCAGCTTAGGGAGGAGTTCTGGCTACACCTTC	CASSLGRSSGYTF
-	-	TRBV6-1	TRBJ2-7	TGTGCCACCACGCGGTTCGGTCCCTACGAGCAGTACTTC	CATTRFGPYEQYF
TRBD1	-	TRBV5-4	TRBJ1-2	TGTGCCAGCAGCCCCCCCACAGGGGTGGAATATGGCTACACCTTC	CASSPPTGVEYGYTF
-	few	TRBV30	TRBJ1-1	TGTGCCTGGAGTGCCCTGACACCGAACACTGAAGCTTTCTTT	CAWSALTPNTEAFF
-	-	TRBV29-1	TRBJ1-1	TGCAGCGTTTTGATTCGGTATTCCATGAACACTGAAGCTTTCTTT	CSVLIRYSMNTEAFF
-	few	TRBV2	TRBJ2-2	TGTGCCAGCAAATCGGGCGGGGGACACGGGGAGCTGTTTTTT	CASKSGGGHGELFF
TRBD1	-	TRBV15	TRBJ1-2	TGTGCCACCAGCAGACAGACAGGGGAGGGGTATGGCTACACCTTC	CATSRQTGEGYGYTF
-	few	TRBV6-5	TRBJ1-1	TGTGCCAGCAGTTACCAACTTGAAGCTTTCTTT	CASSYQLEAFF
-	-	TRBV18	TRBJ2-6	TGTGCCAGCTCACCAACCAGATCTGGGGCCAACGTCCTGACTTTC	CASSPTRSGANVLTF
TRBD1	-	TRBV5-1	TRBJ1-1	TGCGCCAGCAGCACACAGGGGCAAGGGTTAGTGAACACTGAAGCTTTCTTT	CASSTQGQGLVNTEAFF
TRBD2	-	TRBV5-1	TRBJ2-1	TGCGCCAGCAGCTTGACTAGCGGGAACAATGAGCAGTTCTTC	CASSLTSGNNEQFF
-	-	TRBV18	TRBJ1-1	TGTGCCAGCTCACCACAGGACACTGAAGCTTTCTTT	CASSPQDTEAFF
TRBD2	-	TRBV19	TRBJ2-5	TGTGCCAGTAAGAGGAGGGGCGGGGGGGCCTTAGAGACCCAGTACTTC	CASKRRGGGALETQYF
TRBD1	-	TRBV28	TRBJ2-7	TGTGCCAGCGGAACGACAGGGATCCCCTACGAGCAGTACTTC	CASGTTGIPYEQYF
-	-	TRBV5-1	TRBJ2-2	TGCGCCAGCAGCTTGGGATACAGGGACGGGGAGCTGTTTTTT	CASSLGYRDGELFF
-	-	TRBV6-5	TRBJ1-2	TGTGCCAGCAGCCAGGGACGGAACTATGGCTACACCTTC	CASSQGRNYGYTF
-	-	TRBV5-4	TRBJ2-2	TGTGCCAGCAGCTTGGGGCTAGCAGCGAACACCGGGGAGCTGTTTTTT	CASSLGLAANTGELFF
TRBD1	-	TRBV7-9	TRBJ2-7	TGTGCCAGCAGCGGACAGGGCCCCTCCTACGAGCAGTACTTC	CASSGQGPSYEQYF
-	few	TRBV20-1	TRBJ1-1	TGCAGTGCTAGGGGTGTTACTGAAGCTTTCTTT	CSARGVTEAFF
-	-	TRBV11-2	TRBJ2-7	TGTGCCAGCAGCGACCGGGACGGACCCTACGAGCAGTACTTC	CASSDRDGPYEQYF
-	-	TRBV6-5	TRBJ2-7	TGTGCCAGCAGTTACTCGAGCACAGGGTACGAGCAGTACTTC	CASSYSSTGYEQYF
-	-	TRBV2	TRBJ2-1	TGTGCCAGCAGTGAAGAGGTAGGAACAGCGCAGTTCTTC	CASSEEVGTAQFF
-	many	TRBV4-1	TRBJ2-7	TGCGCCAGCAGCGATGGTACGCACGAGCAGTACTTC	CASSDGTHEQYF
TRBD1	-	TRBV5-1	TRBJ2-6	TGCGCCAGCGCCGGGACAGGGGGCGCCCGGGGGACCAACGTCCTGACTTTC	CASAGTGGARGTNVLTF
TRBD1	once	TRBV6-1	TRBJ2-6	TGTGCCAGCAGTGTAGGGGGCCCTGGGGCCAACGTCCTGACTTTC	CASSVGGPGANVLTF
-	-	TRBV2	TRBJ1-1	TGTGCCAGCAGTGGACCGGGCCCTGAAGCTTTCTTT	CASSGPGPEAFF
TRBD2	-	TRBV7-6	TRBJ2-1	TGTGCCAGCACCATAGCGGGGGGGTACAATGAGCAGTTCTTC	CASTIAGGYNEQFF